These 20 T cell receptor beta chains share one sample of origin, sequenced in a study of T cell responses to AZD1222 COVID-19 vaccine. Measured with immunoSEQ multiplex PCR; TCRdb has only the in-frame clones, and not every one. The sample includes 100,000 to 150,000 clones, roughly 90% of them seen just once. Here the sequenced sample was peripheral blood, taken on day 0 of AZD1222 vaccination. Every receptor here comes from an adult in good health.

CDR3 sequence: CASTFAPTVQETQYF. The CDR3 bases are TGCGCCAGCACCTTCGCCCCGACAGTTCAAGAGACCCAGTACTTC. The chain carries TRBV5-1 and TRBJ2-5; the D gene is possibly TRBD1 (5 bases). Trimming took 6 bases from V and 2 from J, leaving 17 bases between them. This CDR3 spans 15 amino acids. The V gene's germline CDR1 is SGHRS and CDR2 YFSETQ.

This sequence joins TRBV30 and TRBJ2-5; 10 positions match TRBD2. The junction had 2 bases not matched to a gene; V was cut back by 5 bases and J by 2 bases. The CDR3 has 13 amino acids. Germline V gene lookup returns CDR1 GTSNPN and CDR2 SVGIG (reference sequence). CDR3 DNA: TGTGCCTGGGCACTAGCGGGGCAAGAGACCCAGTACTTC. This gives the protein CAWALAGQETQYF. Variable domain in full (rest from reference TRBV30 and TRBJ2-5): SQTIHQWPATLVQPVGSPLSLECTVEGTSNPNLYWYRQAAGRGLQLLFYSVGIGQISSEVPQNLSASRPQDRQFILSSKKLLLSDSGFYLCAWALAGQETQYFGPGTRLLVL.

This clone came up once. The chain links TRBV28 to TRBJ1-2; no definite D call. The germline gives CDR1 MDHEN, CDR2 SYDVKM. V shed 3 bases and J shed 8 bases, with 13 bases lying between them. The CDR3 covers 13 residues. The CDR3: CASSLGGPGGYTF. In nucleotides, the CDR3 is TGTGCCAGCAGTTTGGGAGGGCCGGGCGGCTACACCTTC.

This sequence joins TRBV28 and TRBJ1-5, with D hard to call. CDR3 size: 11 residues. CDR1 is MDHEN and CDR2 is SYDVKM in the germline V gene. V dropped 7 bases and J dropped 3 bases, with 4 bases sitting between them. CDR3 in amino acids: CASTNNQPQHF. The DNA of the CDR3 is TGTGCCAGCACCAACAATCAGCCCCAGCATTTT.

V is TRBV24-1 and J is TRBJ2-1; D possibly corresponds to TRBD2 (6 bases). CDR1 is KGHDR, CDR2 SFDVKD, per germline. Trimming took off 4 bases at V and 5 bases at J, with 20 bases between the two ends. The CDR3 runs 17 residues. Here the CDR3 DNA reads TGTGCCACCAGTGACGCGGTCGGGGCTAGCGCCGACAATGAGCAGTTCTTC. It codes for CATSDAVGASADNEQFF.

The rearrangement uses TRBV10-2 and TRBJ1-6; D might be TRBD1 (6 bases). CDR1 is WSHSY, CDR2 SAAADI, per germline. This CDR3 contains 13 residues. V shed 8 bases and J shed 10 bases, with 15 bases lying between them. The CDR3, as DNA: TGCGCCAGCCTCCCCCAGGGGAAGTCACCCCTCCACTTT. Translating gives CASLPQGKSPLHF.

This chain links TRBV5-1 with TRBJ2-1; D gene ambiguous. V was trimmed by 1 base and J by 0 bases, leaving 8 bases between them. The CDR3 has 15 residues. CDR1 is SGHRS and CDR2 is YFSETQ in the germline V gene. CDR3 protein: CASSLPYSSYNEQFF. CDR3 nucleotide sequence: TGCGCCAGCAGCTTGCCCTACAGCTCCTACAATGAGCAGTTCTTC.

J is TRBJ2-5 and V is TRBV5-4; 10 positions match TRBD1. The CDR3 extends over 17 amino acids. V dropped 3 bases and J dropped 5; count of bases not matched to a gene: 13. Germline CDR1 and CDR2: SGHNT and YYREEE (reference sequence). The CDR3: CASSSNRDRGFRETQYF. The CDR3 DNA reads TGTGCCAGCAGCTCCAACCGGGACAGGGGTTTCAGGGAGACCCAGTACTTC.

In DNA, the CDR3 is TGTGCCAGCTCACCAAGGCGGGAGAGCACAGATACGCAGTATTTT. Translated, it gives CASSPRRESTDTQYF. The rearrangement uses TRBV18 and TRBJ2-3; 7 nucleotides match TRBD2. Trimming took 2 bases from V and 0 from J; bases not matched to a gene: 2. Germline values: CDR1 KGHSH, CDR2 LQKENI. This CDR3 has 15 residues.

This chain uses TRBV4-1 with TRBJ1-5; D perhaps matches TRBD1 (5 bases). Per the germline V gene, CDR1 is MGHRA and CDR2 is YSYEKL. The CDR3 totals 16 residues. V gave up 0 bases and J gave up 0 bases, with 9 bases separating them. The CDR3 loop is CASSQEGGVSNQPQHF. CDR3 nucleotides: TGCGCCAGCAGCCAAGAGGGGGGGGTTAGCAATCAGCCCCAGCATTTT.

The chain employs TRBV30 and TRBJ2-7; tentative D call: TRBD2 (7 bases). The CDR3 runs to 14 residues. With 3 bases removed from V and 6 bases from J, the gap between germline ends came to 18 bases. The germline gives CDR1 GTSNPN, CDR2 SVGIG (reference sequence). This chain's CDR3 is CAWRGKRGGGEQYF. DNA of the CDR3: TGTGCCTGGAGAGGGAAAAGGGGGGGTGGCGAGCAGTACTTC.

V is TRBV20-1 and J is TRBJ2-1; 10 bases align to TRBD2. With 3 bases clipped from V and 5 bases from J, the junction kept 4 bases outside the gene matches. The length of the CDR3 is 14 residues. Germline-derived CDR1 and CDR2 are DFQATT and SNEGSKA (reference sequence). CDR3 sequence: CSASEGLANNEQFF. Written as DNA, the CDR3 is TGCAGTGCTAGTGAGGGACTAGCGAACAATGAGCAGTTCTTC.

This sequence joins TRBV6-5 and TRBJ2-7, with a weak D call TRBD1 (8 bases). The V end lost 7 bases, the J end lost 3 bases, and 16 bases lay between the germline ends. Per germline, CDR1 MNHEY and CDR2 SVGAGI. This CDR3 is built from 14 residues. The CDR3 region is CASNLQGEGYEQYF. The CDR3 nucleotides are TGTGCCAGCAATCTACAGGGGGAGGGCTACGAGCAGTACTTC.

The chain employs TRBV18 and TRBJ2-1; 14 nucleotides agree with TRBD2. This CDR3 comprises 13 residues. V shed 3 bases and J 15 bases; nucleotides not matched to a gene: 4. The germline CDR1 and CDR2 sequences are KGHSH and LQKENI. CDR3 in DNA: TGTGCCAGCTCACCGACTAGCGGGGGGGTGAGGTTCTTC. Protein sequence: CASSPTSGGVRFF.

The chain has TRBV10-3 and TRBJ2-3, with a tentative D call TRBD2 (7 bases). Germline V gives CDR1 ENHRY, CDR2 SYGVKD. Between the trimmed V and J ends, which lost 8 bases and 1 base, there was a span of 19 bases. This CDR3 spans 16 amino acids. The CDR3 loop is CAIEAGGRGRTDTQYF. The CDR3 nucleotides read TGTGCCATCGAAGCGGGTGGGCGGGGGCGCACAGATACGCAGTATTTT.

The chain is built from TRBV2 and TRBJ2-1; TRBD1 matches at 10 bases. The CDR3 has 15 amino acids. Trimming took 6 bases from V and 3 from J; bases not matched to a gene: 5. Germline CDR1 and CDR2: SNHLY and FYNNEI. The CDR3 reads CASSVTGGGYNEQFF. In DNA form, the CDR3 reads TGTGCCAGCAGCGTGACAGGGGGCGGCTACAATGAGCAGTTCTTC. Looking up the rest from reference TRBV2 and TRBJ2-1 gives the full variable domain: EPEVTQTPSHQVTQMGQEVILRCVPISNHLYFYWYRQILGQKVEFLVSFYNNEISEKSEIFDDQFSVERPDGSNFTLKIRSTKLEDSAMYFCASSVTGGGYNEQFFGPGTRLTVL.

The J gene is TRBJ2-7, the V gene TRBV5-1; D gene uncertain. Germline V gene sequence: CDR1 SGHRS, CDR2 YFSETQ. The CDR3 has 12 amino acids. V was clipped by 2 bases and J by 7 bases, with 10 bases between them. DNA for the CDR3: TGCGCCAGCAGCTTCCCCCCTCGGGAGCAGTACTTC. Protein: CASSFPPREQYF.

The rearrangement joins TRBV28 to TRBJ2-4, with 9 bases aligning to TRBD1. This CDR3 has 13 amino acids. Per germline, CDR1 MDHEN and CDR2 SYDVKM. The V segment lost 6 bases and the J segment 6 bases; nucleotides outside the gene matches: 3. The CDR3 bases are TGTGCCAGCAGACAGGGGGCTGGAAACATTCAGTACTTC. Translation: CASRQGAGNIQYF.

This sequence joins TRBV18 and TRBJ1-1, with D hard to call. V was shortened by 7 bases and J by 3 bases, with 15 bases between the two germline ends. The CDR3 is 14 residues long. Germline CDR1 and CDR2: KGHSH and LQKENI. The CDR3 DNA reads as TGTGCCAGCTTCCGAACAACACTCGACACTGAAGCTTTCTTT. Translating gives CASFRTTLDTEAFF.

The rearrangement links TRBV7-3 to TRBJ2-1, with TRBD1 matching over 8 bases. Germline-derived CDR1 and CDR2 are SGHTA and FQGTGA. V dropped 5 bases and J dropped 3; count of bases not matched to a gene: 6. CDR3 length: 15 residues. The CDR3 sequence: CASSLRGQGYNEQFF. The CDR3 DNA sequence: TGTGCCAGCAGCCTCCGCGGACAGGGCTACAATGAGCAGTTCTTC. Based on the CDR3 plus reference TRBV7-3 and TRBJ2-1, the full variable domain is GAGVSQTPSNKVTEKGKYVELRCDPISGHTALYWYRQSLGQGPEFLIYFQGTGAADDSGLPNDRFFAVRPEGSVSTLKIQRTERGDSAVYLCASSLRGQGYNEQFFGPGTRLTVL.